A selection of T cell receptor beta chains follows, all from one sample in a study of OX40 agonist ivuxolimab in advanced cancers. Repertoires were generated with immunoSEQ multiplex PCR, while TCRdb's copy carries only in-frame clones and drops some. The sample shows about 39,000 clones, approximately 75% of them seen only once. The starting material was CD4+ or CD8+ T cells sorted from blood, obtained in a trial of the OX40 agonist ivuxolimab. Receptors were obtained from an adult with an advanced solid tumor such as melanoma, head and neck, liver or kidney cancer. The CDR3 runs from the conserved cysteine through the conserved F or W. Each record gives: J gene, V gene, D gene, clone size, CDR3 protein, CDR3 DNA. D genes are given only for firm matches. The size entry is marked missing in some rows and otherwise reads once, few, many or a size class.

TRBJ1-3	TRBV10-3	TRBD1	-	CASTGTDAIYF	TGTGCCAGCACCGGGACAGACGCCATATATTTT
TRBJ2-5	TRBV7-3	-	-	CASSLGYQETQYF	TGTGCCAGCAGCTTAGGGTACCAAGAGACCCAGTACTTC
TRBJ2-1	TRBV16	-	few	CASSPYPGTIYNEQFF	TGTGCCAGCAGCCCCTACCCAGGGACAATATACAATGAGCAGTTCTTC
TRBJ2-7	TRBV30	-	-	CAWSIDTGTEQYF	TGTGCCTGGAGTATCGATACAGGGACCGAGCAGTACTTC
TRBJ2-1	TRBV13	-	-	CASSLGRGEGGANEQFF	TGTGCCAGCAGCTTAGGGAGGGGCGAGGGAGGTGCGAATGAGCAGTTCTTC
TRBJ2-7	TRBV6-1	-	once	CASSESFLGEQYF	TGTGCCAGCAGTGAAAGTTTCCTCGGGGAGCAGTACTTC
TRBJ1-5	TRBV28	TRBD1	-	CASSLLGQEINQPQHF	TGTGCCAGCAGTTTATTGGGACAGGAAATTAATCAGCCCCAGCATTTT
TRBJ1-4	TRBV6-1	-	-	CASSELGEKLFF	TGTGCCAGCAGTGAATTAGGTGAAAAACTGTTTTTT
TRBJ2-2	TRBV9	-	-	CASSVRVGTGELFF	TGTGCCAGCAGCGTAAGGGTGGGCACCGGGGAGCTGTTTTTT
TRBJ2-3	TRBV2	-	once	CASTIRWGTDTQYF	TGTGCCAGCACCATCCGGTGGGGTACAGATACGCAGTATTTT
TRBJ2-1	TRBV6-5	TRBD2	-	CASKPSLAGPNMGFF	TGTGCCAGCAAGCCTTCGCTAGCGGGCCCTAACATGGGGTTCTTC
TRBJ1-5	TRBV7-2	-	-	CASSRKPGTNQPQHF	TGTGCCAGCAGCCGCAAACCGGGAACCAATCAGCCCCAGCATTTT
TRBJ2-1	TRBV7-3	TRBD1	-	CASSLLGGDYNEQFF	TGTGCCAGCAGCTTACTAGGGGGCGACTACAATGAGCAGTTCTTC
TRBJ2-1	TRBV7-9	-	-	CASSLDYPWVVEQFF	TGTGCCAGCAGCTTGGACTACCCCTGGGTGGTTGAGCAGTTCTTC
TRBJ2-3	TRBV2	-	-	CASSGQSTDTQYF	TGTGCCAGCAGTGGACAGTCCACAGATACGCAGTATTTT
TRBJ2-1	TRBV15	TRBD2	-	CATSRGLAGVDEQFF	TGTGCCACCAGCAGAGGGCTAGCGGGAGTGGATGAGCAGTTCTTC
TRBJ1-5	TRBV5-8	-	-	CASSSGTLAQPQHF	TGTGCCAGCAGCTCCGGGACTTTGGCACAGCCCCAGCATTTT
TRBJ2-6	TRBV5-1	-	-	CASSLDETGANVLTF	TGCGCCAGCAGCTTGGATGAGACCGGGGCCAACGTCCTGACTTTC
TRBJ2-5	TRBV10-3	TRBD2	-	CAIRTGTSVETQYF	TGTGCCATCAGAACCGGGACTAGCGTGGAGACCCAGTACTTC
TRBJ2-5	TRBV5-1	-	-	CASSFSTAQETQYF	TGCGCCAGCAGCTTTTCTACAGCTCAAGAGACCCAGTACTTC
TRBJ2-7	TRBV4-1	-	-	CASSQHLAVAYEQYF	TGCGCCAGCAGCCAACATTTGGCTGTCGCGTACGAGCAGTACTTC
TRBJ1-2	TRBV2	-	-	CATRDFYTF	TGTGCCACCAGAGACTTCTACACCTTC
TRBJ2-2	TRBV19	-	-	CASSILRGKTTGELFF	TGTGCCAGTAGTATCCTAAGGGGAAAGACCACCGGGGAGCTGTTTTTT
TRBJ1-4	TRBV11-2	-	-	CASSLGATNEKLFF	TGTGCCAGCAGCTTAGGAGCAACTAATGAAAAACTGTTTTTT
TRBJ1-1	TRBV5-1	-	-	CASSLYLGVGMNTEAFF	TGCGCCAGCAGCTTGTATCTCGGGGTCGGGATGAACACTGAAGCTTTCTTT